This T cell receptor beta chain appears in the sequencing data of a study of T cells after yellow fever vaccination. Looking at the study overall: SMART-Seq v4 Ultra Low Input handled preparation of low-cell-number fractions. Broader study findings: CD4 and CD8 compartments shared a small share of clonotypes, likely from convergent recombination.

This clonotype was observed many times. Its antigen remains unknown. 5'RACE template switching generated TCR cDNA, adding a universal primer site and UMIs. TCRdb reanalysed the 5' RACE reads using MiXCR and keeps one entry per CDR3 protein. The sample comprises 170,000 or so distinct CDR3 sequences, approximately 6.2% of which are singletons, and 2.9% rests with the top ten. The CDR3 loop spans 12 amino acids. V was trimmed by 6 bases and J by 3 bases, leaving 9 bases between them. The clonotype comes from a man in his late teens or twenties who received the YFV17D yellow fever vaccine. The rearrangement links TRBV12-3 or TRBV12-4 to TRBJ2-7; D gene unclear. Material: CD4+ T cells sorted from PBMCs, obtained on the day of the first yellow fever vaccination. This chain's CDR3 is CASRGLLYEQYF. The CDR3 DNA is TGTGCCAGCAGAGGTCTACTCTACGAGCAGTACTTC.